Here is one T cell receptor (beta chain) with its context. Its antigen is as yet unknown. Reverse transcription of extracted RNA yielded cDNA, which provided the sequencing template. The data were produced by immunoSEQ multiplex PCR, yet TCRdb's version contains in-frame clones alone and is incomplete. The sample includes roughly 170,000 clones, about 60% of them seen just once. There are 14 residues in the CDR3. The V gene lost 3 bases and the J gene lost 5 bases, with 15 bases spanning the gap. Germline lookup yields CDR1 SGHRS and CDR2 YFSETQ. The data derive from a study of CD8+ T cells in alopecia areata. Overall study findings and caveats: Whereas mice showed it more clearly, TCR sharing across patients was murkier, possibly because of HLA. Sequencing of scalp samples also includes resident alphabeta T cells from normal skin.

This clonotype was sampled from a human donor with alopecia areata. The chain carries TRBV5-1 and TRBJ2-7, with TRBD2 as a possible D gene (7 bases). Sequences were derived from CD4+ T cells sorted from blood, sampled at week 0. DNA for the CDR3: TGCGCCAGCAGCTCGGGGGGCGCAGGAGACGAGCAGTACTTC. Translated: CASSSGGAGDEQYF.